This entry is about one T cell receptor (beta chain). Other DNA sequences in this sample translate to the same CDR3. As defined, naive CD8 cells were CD45RO-negative and positively selected for CCR7, with terminally differentiated effector memory CD45RA+ cells excluded. Within Nashville, Tennessee resided all donors, each a Caucasian adult. This CDR3 has 12 amino acids. The V end was cut by 3 bases, the J end by 4 bases, with 4 bases between. Germline V CDR1 and CDR2: MDHEN, SYDVKM. The entry originates in a study of shared clonotypes between healthy human individuals. Some 30,000 T cell genomes, or around 0.2 ug DNA, went into the sorted-subset replicate PCRs. TCRdb's copy holds only in-frame clones and misses some; the assay was immunoSEQ multiplex PCR. Found here are around 1,900,000 clones, 90% to 95% of them singletons; the top ten hold approximately 1.7%.

Sequenced: naive CD8+ T cells from PBMCs. The TCR originated in a man aged 18 to 30 in good health. Some clones in this sample may be carry-over from other donors' samples. The chain carries TRBV28 and TRBJ1-5; D call uncertain. The CDR3 here is CASSLRNQPQHF. CDR3 DNA: TGTGCCAGCAGTTTGAGAAATCAGCCCCAGCATTTT.